The 28 T cell receptor beta chains below come from one sample, sequenced in a study of control samples from healthy donors and cancer patients. Sequenced by immunoSEQ multiplex PCR; TCRdb stores in-frame clones only, minus some. The sample lists some 130,000 clones; 75% to 95% were seen once. The source material was blood. These receptors originate from a man younger than 35 in good health.

This clone appeared a single time. The V call is TRBV18, the J call TRBJ1-1; D not certain. Deletions cut 1 base from V and 5 bases from J, with 17 bases between. The CDR3 covers 16 residues. Germline CDR1 KGHSH, CDR2 LQKENI. CDR3 DNA: TGTGCCAGCTCACCACTGACCCTAGACCTCGGAACTGAAGCTTTCTTT. Translating gives CASSPLTLDLGTEAFF.

This chain joins TRBV6-6 and TRBJ2-7; the D is unclear. Germline V gives CDR1 MNHNY, CDR2 SVGAGI (reference sequence). Trimming pared 6 bases from V and 1 base from J, leaving 10 bases between. CDR3 length: 13 amino acids. The DNA of the CDR3 is TGTGCCAGCAGCCCCGGTGGGTCCTACGAGCAGTACGTC. Amino acids: CASSPGGSYEQYV.

The chain joins TRBV6-6 to TRBJ1-1; D not resolved. With 0 bases removed from V and 8 bases from J, the gap between germline ends came to 7 bases. CDR3 size: 12 residues. Germline assignment: CDR1 MNHNY and CDR2 SVGAGI (reference sequence). In nucleotides, the CDR3 is TGTGCCAGCAGTTACTCCCAGGAAGAAGCTTTCTTT. Translating gives CASSYSQEEAFF.

This chain joins TRBV4-1 and TRBJ1-5; D not certain. CDR1 and CDR2 from the germline V gene are MGHRA and YSYEKL. This CDR3 is 13 amino acids long. With 1 base removed from V and 7 bases from J, the gap between germline ends came to 8 bases. CDR3 loop: CASSQGERQPQHF. The CDR3 nucleotides read TGCGCCAGCAGCCAAGGGGAGAGGCAGCCCCAGCATTTT.

The genes are TRBV19 and TRBJ1-5; TRBD1 might be the D (5 bases). Germline loops: CDR1 LNHDA, CDR2 SQIVND (reference sequence). This CDR3 is 14 amino acids long. With 4 bases removed from V and 9 bases from J, the gap between germline ends came to 16 bases. Here the CDR3 DNA reads TGTGCCAGTAGTACTAGGGGAGGGCCTATGCCCCAGCATTTT. Amino acids: CASSTRGGPMPQHF.

This chain joins TRBV24-1 and TRBJ2-1; the match to TRBD2 covers 7 bases. Germline CDR1 is KGHDR and CDR2 is SFDVKD. This CDR3 has 16 amino acids. Trimming cost V 5 bases and J 8 bases; bases outside gene matches: 14. DNA of the CDR3: TGTGCCACCAGTGCCGGGTGGACTAGTTGGTCTGATGAGCAGTTCTTC. Residues: CATSAGWTSWSDEQFF.

This chain uses TRBV10-2 with TRBJ1-5, with D perhaps TRBD1 (6 bases). Germline CDR1 and CDR2: WSHSY and SAAADI. V was cut by 0 bases and J by 3 bases, with 12 bases left in between. The CDR3 is 16 residues long. CDR3 amino acids: CASSESGQGLNQPQHF. CDR3 in DNA: TGCGCCAGCAGTGAGTCGGGCCAGGGGCTCAATCAGCCCCAGCATTTT.

The J gene is TRBJ2-7, the V gene TRBV12-3 or TRBV12-4; TRBD2 is a possible D gene (5 bases). The length of the CDR3 is 12 residues. V gave up 6 bases and J gave up 5 bases, with 11 bases separating them. The CDR3: CASRRASNEQYF. CDR3 sequence (DNA): TGTGCCAGCAGGCGGGCTAGTAACGAGCAGTACTTC.

The gene calls are TRBV5-6 and TRBJ1-2; 8 bases align to TRBD1. V trimming: 6 bases; J trimming: 4 bases; junction bases outside the gene matches: 2. This CDR3 is 12 amino acids long. The germline V gene has CDR1 SGHDT and CDR2 YYEEEE. The CDR3 sequence is CASNTGGYGYTF. As DNA, the CDR3 is TGTGCCAGCAACACAGGGGGCTATGGCTACACCTTC.

This clone has just a few counts. This same CDR3 is encoded by further DNA sequences in the sample. The V gene is TRBV5-1, the J gene TRBJ2-1; TRBD1 aligns across 7 bases. CDR3 length equals 14 residues. V lost 4 bases and J lost 4; bases outside the gene matches: 5. Germline V gene lookup returns CDR1 SGHRS and CDR2 YFSETQ. The CDR3 DNA is TGCGCCAGCAGCAGTGCAGGGGGTTACAATGAGCAGTTCTTC. Protein sequence: CASSSAGGYNEQFF. Filled out from reference TRBV5-1 and TRBJ2-1, the complete variable domain reads KAGVTQTPRYLIKTRGQQVTLSCSPISGHRSVSWYQQTPGQGLQFLFEYFSETQRNKGNFPGRFSGRQFSNSRSEMNVSTLELGDSALYLCASSSAGGYNEQFFGPGTRLTVL.

The chain employs TRBV4-3 and TRBJ1-1; possible D gene TRBD1, 6 bases. This CDR3 comprises 14 residues. With 3 bases removed from V and 3 bases from J, the gap between germline ends came to 11 bases. The germline CDR1 and CDR2 sequences are LGHNA and YSLEER. The CDR3 loop is CASSHGRGYTEAFF. CDR3 nucleotides: TGCGCCAGCAGCCACGGCAGGGGTTACACTGAAGCTTTCTTT.

The V gene is TRBV6-1, the J gene TRBJ2-3, with a tentative D call TRBD2 (5 bases). This CDR3 has 12 residues. From germline, CDR1 is MNHNS and CDR2 SASEGT. V lost 4 bases and J 8 bases, leaving 10 bases between the germline ends. DNA for the CDR3: TGTGCCAGCAGTGGGACTTCTCGTACGCAGTATTTT. Residues: CASSGTSRTQYF.

The chain links TRBV15 to TRBJ2-1; a weak D match, TRBD2 (5 bases). V was shortened by 0 bases and J by 9 bases, with 12 bases between the two germline ends. Germline V CDR1 and CDR2: LNHNV, YYDKDF (reference sequence). The length of the CDR3 is 14 residues. The CDR3 DNA reads as TGTGCCACCAGCAGAGATTCCCCTAGCAGTGAGCAGTTCTTC. As protein: CATSRDSPSSEQFF.

CDR3 nucleotides: TGTGCCAGCAGCCTTACAGGGGATGGCTACACCTTC. It yields the protein CASSLTGDGYTF. The chain recombines TRBV7-9 with TRBJ1-2; 7 nucleotides match TRBD1. Germline V gene sequence: CDR1 SEHNR, CDR2 FQNEAQ (reference sequence). This CDR3 contains 12 residues. J gave up 6 bases and V 5 bases, and 3 bases lay outside the gene matches.

The genes are TRBV30 and TRBJ1-1; D is uncertain. Trimming took off 1 base at V and 7 bases at J, with 4 bases between the two ends. The CDR3 spans 10 residues. Germline CDR1 reads GTSNPN; CDR2 reads SVGIG (reference sequence). The CDR3 region has the DNA TGTGCCTGGAGTGGGATTGAAGCTTTCTTT. Protein product: CAWSGIEAFF.

This clone was seen once. This chain joins TRBV6-6 and TRBJ1-3; possibly TRBD1 for D (5 bases). CDR1 is MNHNY, CDR2 SVGAGI, per germline (reference sequence). V was pared by 4 bases and J by 0 bases, with 7 bases between. CDR3 length: 14 residues. The chain's CDR3 is CASSFRASGNTIYF. The CDR3 DNA is TGTGCCAGCAGTTTCAGGGCCTCTGGAAACACCATATATTTT.

The rearrangement links TRBV2 to TRBJ2-1, with unresolved D. V lost 5 bases and J 0 bases, leaving 11 bases between the germline ends. The CDR3 is 15 residues long. Germline V gene sequence: CDR1 SNHLY, CDR2 FYNNEI. The CDR3 DNA sequence: TGTGCCAGCAGTCGGACCTCGAGCTCCTACAATGAGCAGTTCTTC. Its protein product is CASSRTSSSYNEQFF.

The V call is TRBV11-2, the J call TRBJ2-3; 14 positions agree with TRBD2. The CDR3 sequence is 16 residues long. CDR1 and CDR2 from the germline V gene are SGHAT and FQNNGV. J lost 6 bases, V lost 4 bases, and 6 bases had no gene match. The CDR3 DNA follows: TGTGCCAGCAGCTCTAGGACTAGCGGGGGGTCGGATACGCAGTATTTT. Translating gives CASSSRTSGGSDTQYF. The entire variable domain, with the rest obtained from reference TRBV11-2 and TRBJ2-3, is as follows: EAGVAQSPRYKIIEKRQSVAFWCNPISGHATLYWYQQILGQGPKLLIQFQNNGVVDDSQLPKDRFSAERLKGVDSTLKIQPAKLEDSAVYLCASSSRTSGGSDTQYFGPGTRLTVL.

This clone occurred a few times. The chain couples TRBV19 to TRBJ2-1; the D is unclear. V lost 5 bases, J lost 4 bases, and 9 bases lay in between. The CDR3 sequence is 13 residues long. The germline CDR1 and CDR2 sequences are LNHDA and SQIVND (reference sequence). The CDR3 sequence: CASSRSRYNEQFF. The CDR3 DNA reads TGTGCCAGTAGTCGGAGCCGATACAATGAGCAGTTCTTC.

The gene calls are TRBV10-2 and TRBJ2-7, with a tentative D call TRBD1 (6 bases). V shed 8 bases and J shed 6 bases, with 17 bases lying between them. The CDR3 runs 13 residues. CDR1 WSHSY and CDR2 SAAADI come from the germline V gene. The CDR3 protein is CASGGQEGAEQYF. DNA of the CDR3: TGCGCCAGCGGGGGACAAGAAGGGGCCGAGCAGTACTTC.

This rearrangement joins TRBV28 to TRBJ2-7; 7 bases match TRBD2. Looked up from germline, CDR1 is MDHEN and CDR2 is SYDVKM. The CDR3 covers 15 residues. V shed 9 bases and J 0 bases; nucleotides not matched to a gene: 11. CDR3 in DNA: TGTGCCAGTCTAGGGGAGGGTCTAAGCTCCTACGAGCAGTACTTC. It translates to CASLGEGLSSYEQYF.

The CDR3 nucleotides read TGCGCCAGCAACGATCAGGGGGGGATGGATACGCAGTATTTT. It specifies CASNDQGGMDTQYF. The genes are TRBV5-1 and TRBJ2-3, with D perhaps given as TRBD1 or TRBD2 (7 bases each). V was trimmed by 6 bases and J by 6 bases, leaving 17 bases between them. CDR1 and CDR2 from the germline V gene are SGHRS and YFSETQ. The CDR3 covers 14 residues.

V usage is TRBV11-2 and J usage is TRBJ2-1; D might be TRBD1 or TRBD2, each matching 5 bases. Trimming cost V 4 bases and J 8 bases, with 21 bases left between them. The CDR3 covers 16 residues. CDR1 is SGHAT and CDR2 is FQNNGV in the germline V gene. DNA of the CDR3: TGTGCCAGCAGCTCCGCCTCGGGACCCCCGAGGGATGAGCAGTTCTTC. Amino acids: CASSSASGPPRDEQFF.

The chain has TRBV27 and TRBJ1-3; D is unresolved. Germline lookup yields CDR1 MNHEY and CDR2 SMNVEV (reference sequence). This CDR3 has 13 amino acids. Trimming shortened V by 6 bases and J by 2 bases, and 8 bases separated the two germline ends. DNA of the CDR3: TGTGCCAGCAGGTCATTAGCTGGAAACACCATATATTTT. It encodes CASRSLAGNTIYF.

The chain employs TRBV23-1 and TRBJ2-7; 7 bases map to TRBD2. TRBV23-1 is an ORF; its function is uncertain. V shed 4 bases and J 3 bases; nucleotides not matched to a gene: 6. This CDR3 region has 14 residues. The CDR3 DNA reads TGCGCCAGCAGTCTTTCCCGGGACTACTACGAGCAGTACTTC. Residues: CASSLSRDYYEQYF.

The chain recombines TRBV15 with TRBJ2-1; D not certain. The V end was cut by 0 bases, the J end by 8 bases, with 11 bases between. The germline V gene encodes CDR1 LNHNV and CDR2 YYDKDF (reference sequence). The CDR3 spans 14 residues. CDR3 loop: CATSRDPRVDEQFF. As DNA, the CDR3 is TGTGCCACCAGCAGAGATCCACGGGTGGATGAGCAGTTCTTC.

The V call is TRBV4-1, the J call TRBJ2-2; 7 nucleotides match TRBD2. With 1 base clipped from V and 3 bases from J, the junction kept 2 bases outside the gene matches. CDR3 length equals 15 residues. From germline, CDR1 is MGHRA and CDR2 YSYEKL. This CDR3 is CASSQVRGDTGELFF. The CDR3 region has the DNA TGCGCCAGCAGCCAAGTCCGGGGGGACACCGGGGAGCTGTTTTTT.

The chain recombines TRBV18 with TRBJ1-1; D unclear. V was trimmed by 0 bases and J by 1 base, leaving 6 bases between them. This CDR3 has 14 amino acids. The germline V gene encodes CDR1 KGHSH and CDR2 LQKENI. Here the CDR3 DNA reads TGTGCCAGCTCACCACCCGGGGAGAACACTGAAGCTTTCTTT. This translates into CASSPPGENTEAFF.